Shown below are 2 T cell receptor beta chains from a single sample sequenced in a study of tumor and adjacent non-tumor tissue in lung cancer. This sample's RNA came from whole unsorted tissue. The library came from three nested PCR rounds adapted from ARM-PCR protocols. TCRdb independently ran MiXCR on the multiplex PCR reads; one entry per CDR3 protein. The table lists 200,000 to 250,000 distinct CDR3 sequences, about 71% of them singletons, with 25% in the top ten. Material for sequencing was lung tumor tissue. All receptors derive from a man aged 60 to 75 with non-small cell lung cancer.

In the case of this clonotype: One end of the junction is discordant with germline, which a read error may explain. The genes are TRBV7-9 and TRBJ2-3; 9 nucleotides align to TRBD1. This CDR3 region has 14 residues. Germline V CDR1 and CDR2: SEHNR, FQNEAQ (reference sequence). The CDR3 nucleotides are TGTGCCAGCAGCTTGGGGACAGGGACAGATACGCGGTATTTT. Amino acid sequence: CASSLGTGTDTRYF.

About this clonotype: A much more abundant neighbour one base away suggests this may be a read error. It is unclear where the CDR3 begins or ends on the DNA, so no DNA is shown, and the CDR3 is as TCRdb lists it. The gene calls are TRBV29-1 and TRBJ1-2. The CDR3 contains 12 residues when both ends are counted. The germline V gene has CDR1 SQVTM and CDR2 ANQGSEA. Here the CDR3 reads CSVGRGSYGYSF.